These 26 T cell receptor beta chains came from one sample sequenced in a study of blood T cells in healthy people across ages. A J-beta primer mix and a sample-barcoded 5' primer were used in a second PCR of roughly 6 to 11 cycles. TCRdb called the 5' RACE reads again in MiXCR, with one record for every CDR3 protein. The sample carries about 640,000 distinct CDR3 sequences, under 70% recorded once. Input material: blood. The receptors were gathered from a man aged 60-69 years in good health.

This clonotype was seen a single time. The rearrangement uses TRBV4-1 and TRBJ2-3; 7 nucleotides line up with TRBD2. The V segment lost 1 base and the J segment 5 bases; nucleotides outside the gene matches: 6. Germline V gene lookup returns CDR1 MGHRA and CDR2 YSYEKL. This CDR3 has 15 amino acids. As DNA, the CDR3 is TGCGCCAGCAGCCAAGGGGGAGGGCCATTAGATACGCAGTATTTT. It specifies CASSQGGGPLDTQYF.

J is TRBJ2-1 and V is TRBV28; D perhaps matches TRBD1 (6 bases). Germline V gives CDR1 MDHEN, CDR2 SYDVKM. The V end lost 4 bases, the J end lost 1 base, and 11 bases lay between the germline ends. The CDR3 totals 15 residues. DNA of the CDR3: TGTGCCAGCAGTTCCGCAGGGGAATCCTACAATGAGCAGTTCTTC. It specifies CASSSAGESYNEQFF.

V and J are TRBV6-6 and TRBJ2-5; D possibly uses TRBD1 or TRBD2 (5 bases each). The CDR3 is made up of 13 amino acids. Trimming left V 7 bases short and J 2 bases short, with 11 bases between. CDR1 is MNHNY and CDR2 is SVGAGI in the germline V gene (reference sequence). CDR3 in amino acids: CASTNWGQETQYF. The CDR3 nucleotides read TGTGCCAGCACGAATTGGGGGCAAGAGACCCAGTACTTC.

Turning to this clonotype: The junction departs from the called germline gene at one end, perhaps through a read error. The V call is TRBV9, the J call TRBJ2-3; 9 nucleotides agree with TRBD1. The CDR3 covers 15 residues. Germline CDR1 and CDR2: SGDLS and YYNGEE. The CDR3 DNA follows: TGTGCCAGCAGCGCGAGACAGGGGGGCACAGATACGCGGTATTTT. Translating it yields CASSARQGGTDTRYF.

The V call is TRBV5-1, the J call TRBJ1-2; maybe TRBD1 (6 bases). Trimming left V 2 bases short and J 7 bases short, with 18 bases between. CDR3 length: 15 amino acids. CDR1 is SGHRS and CDR2 is YFSETQ in the germline V gene. CDR3 nucleotide sequence: TGCGCCAGCAGCTTAACGGCCGGGGCACAGGGTGGCTACACCTTC. It codes for CASSLTAGAQGGYTF.

This clonotype occurred a few times. The chain recombines TRBV7-2 with TRBJ2-5; D is unresolved. The CDR3 consists of 14 residues. V was cut by 3 bases and J by 2 bases, with 10 bases left in between. Germline CDR1 reads SGHTA; CDR2 reads FQGNSA. CDR3 amino acids: CASSLAHDQETQYF. DNA for the CDR3: TGTGCCAGCAGCTTGGCGCACGATCAAGAGACCCAGTACTTC.

This chain connects TRBV20-1 to TRBJ2-5; D gene uncertain. This CDR3 region has 12 residues. The germline V gene encodes CDR1 DFQATT and CDR2 SNEGSKA (reference sequence). With 6 bases removed from V and 5 bases from J, the gap between germline ends came to 13 bases. The DNA for the CDR3 is TGCAGTGCGTCTCAAAAGGCGGAGACCCAGTACTTC. This sequence encodes CSASQKAETQYF.

In its sample, this clonotype was seen a few times. The CDR3 spells CASSTDRAETQYF. The DNA of the CDR3 is TGTGCCAGCAGCACGGACAGGGCAGAGACCCAGTACTTC. This chain connects TRBV9 to TRBJ2-5; TRBD1 agrees at 8 bases. Germline CDR1 is SGDLS and CDR2 is YYNGEE. This CDR3 is built from 13 residues. The junction had 3 bases not matched to a gene; V was cut back by 4 bases and J by 4 bases.

This sequence joins TRBV21-1 and TRBJ2-4; the table's D call, TRBD1, has no DNA check behind it. The end of the DNA is better explained by TRBJ2-7, so the J call may be wrong. TRBV21-1 is labeled a pseudogene. This CDR3 spans 21 amino acids. The DNA of the CDR3 is TGTGCCAGCAGCAAAGAGAAGGCGAGTGGTAGAGGACAGAACCTGAATTACGAGCAGTACTTC. This gives the protein CASSKEKASGRGQNLNYEQYF.

The V call is TRBV29-1, the J call TRBJ2-2, with 12 bases fitting TRBD1. Per germline, CDR1 SQVTM and CDR2 ANQGSEA. The CDR3 totals 16 residues. Germline trimming cut 1 base from V and 6 bases from J; bases unmatched to any gene: 6. CDR3 amino acids: CSVEAGDRGLPGELFF. The CDR3 DNA is TGCAGCGTTGAAGCCGGGGACAGGGGGCTTCCCGGGGAGCTGTTTTTT.

The chain links TRBV24-1 to TRBJ1-1, with unresolved D. The CDR3 covers 13 residues. Looked up from germline, CDR1 is KGHDR and CDR2 is SFDVKD. The V end lost 5 bases, the J end lost 4 bases, and 10 bases lay between the germline ends. CDR3 loop: CATSVRGSTEAFF. The DNA for the CDR3 is TGTGCCACCAGTGTACGGGGTAGCACTGAAGCTTTCTTT.

The chain links TRBV18 to TRBJ2-1; 9 bases match TRBD1. Germline V gives CDR1 KGHSH, CDR2 LQKENI. This CDR3 contains 16 residues. V shed 5 bases and J 2 bases; nucleotides not matched to a gene: 7. CDR3 nucleotides: TGTGCCAGCTCAGTGTCACAGGGGGCGGCCTACAATGAGCAGTTCTTC. Protein sequence: CASSVSQGAAYNEQFF. Using reference TRBV18 and TRBJ2-1 for the parts outside the CDR3, the full variable domain is NAGVMQNPRHLVRRRGQEARLRCSPMKGHSHVYWYRQLPEEGLKFMVYLQKENIIDESGMPKERFSAEFPKEGPSILRIQQVVRGDSAAYFCASSVSQGAAYNEQFFGPGTRLTVL.

The chain links TRBV3-1 to TRBJ2-7; unclear D gene. The J call is doubtful: the DNA matches TRBJ2-5 better. Germline V gene sequence: CDR1 LGHDT, CDR2 YNNKEL (reference sequence). The CDR3 runs to 14 residues. For the CDR3, the DNA is TGTGCCAGCAGCCATAATACGGGCAGTGAGACCCAGTACTTC. It is translated as CASSHNTGSETQYF.

The chain couples TRBV3-1 to TRBJ2-7, with TRBD1 matching 9 bases. The DNA end is more similar to TRBJ2-5, so the J call may be wrong. Germline CDR1 LGHDT, CDR2 YNNKEL (reference sequence). The CDR3 length is 15 residues. CDR3 bases: TGTGCCAGCAGCCCCCAAAGGACAGGGGCCGAGACCCAGTACTTC. This encodes CASSPQRTGAETQYF.

This chain joins TRBV10-3 and TRBJ2-3; TRBD1 matches at 7 bases. V was pared by 0 bases and J by 5 bases, with 8 bases of the junction left unmatched. This CDR3 has 16 residues. Germline V gives CDR1 ENHRY, CDR2 SYGVKD. The CDR3 DNA follows: TGTGCCATCAGTGAGTCGAGACCGGGACAGAGAGATACGCAGTATTTT. Translating it yields CAISESRPGQRDTQYF.

The chain has TRBV6-5 and TRBJ2-3; TRBD2 aligns across 8 bases. The CDR3 runs to 17 residues. The V gene's germline CDR1 is MNHEY and CDR2 SVGAGI. With 0 bases clipped from V and 0 bases from J, the junction kept 5 bases outside the gene matches. CDR3 nucleotide sequence: TGTGCCAGCAGTTACTCGGGAGCGGGGGAGAGCACAGATACGCAGTATTTT. Its protein product is CASSYSGAGESTDTQYF.

Remarks on this clonotype: A much larger clone lies a single base off, so this may be a read error. The chain carries TRBV29-1 and TRBJ2-1; 9 bases are a match to TRBD2. The J call is in doubt because the DNA end fits TRBJ2-7 better. Germline lookup yields CDR1 SQVTM and CDR2 ANQGSEA. CDR3 size: 14 residues. The CDR3 sequence is CSVAGTSSYNEQYF. The CDR3 bases are TGCAGCGTAGCCGGGACTAGCTCCTACAATGAGCAGTACTTC.

The CDR3 reads CASSYSLRDRADYEQYF. In DNA, the CDR3 is TGTGCCAGCAGTTACTCACTTCGGGACAGGGCAGACTACGAGCAGTACTTC. J is TRBJ2-7 and V is TRBV6-5; TRBD1 aligns across 9 bases. This CDR3 is built from 17 residues. Germline CDR1 is MNHEY and CDR2 is SVGAGI. The junction had 9 bases not matched to a gene; V was cut back by 0 bases and J by 3 bases.

There are a few counts of this clonotype. This sequence joins TRBV4-1 and TRBJ2-5; 9 bases fit TRBD2. The J segment lost 5 bases and the V segment lost 4 bases, leaving 8 bases of the junction unmatched. The germline V gene has CDR1 MGHRA and CDR2 YSYEKL. The CDR3 spans 15 residues. This CDR3 is CASSPRGGQWETQYF. DNA of the CDR3: TGCGCCAGCAGCCCGCGGGGGGGTCAATGGGAGACCCAGTACTTC.

The chain is built from TRBV29-1 and TRBJ1-1; D ambiguous. Germline V gives CDR1 SQVTM, CDR2 ANQGSEA. V lost 8 bases to trimming and J lost 3 bases, with 10 bases between them. CDR3 length: 11 amino acids. The CDR3 nucleotides read TGCAGCATCAGCCGCTACACTGAAGCTTTCTTT. Translated, it gives CSISRYTEAFF.

This clonotype occurred a few times. This chain connects TRBV20-1 to TRBJ2-7, with TRBD1 identical over 9 bases. Germline CDR1 DFQATT, CDR2 SNEGSKA (reference sequence). This CDR3 spans 12 amino acids. Germline trimming cut 7 bases from V and 2 bases from J; bases unmatched to any gene: 3. CDR3 in amino acids: CSGGTGPYEQYF. The CDR3 DNA is TGCAGTGGGGGGACAGGGCCCTACGAGCAGTACTTC.

The CDR3, as DNA: TGCGCCAGCAGCGCCAGACTAGCGGAGACCCAGTACTTC. This encodes CASSARLAETQYF. The rearrangement joins TRBV5-1 to TRBJ2-7; 8 bases agree with TRBD2. The DNA matches TRBJ2-5 better at its end, which makes the J call doubtful. CDR3 length equals 13 residues. Germline values: CDR1 SGHRS, CDR2 YFSETQ.

This rearrangement joins TRBV12-3 or TRBV12-4 to TRBJ2-1; TRBD2 agrees at 10 bases. V dropped 3 bases and J dropped 6; count of bases not matched to a gene: 5. The CDR3 totals 15 residues. CDR3: CASSLALAGGNEQFF. The CDR3 nucleotides are TGTGCCAGCAGTTTGGCGTTAGCGGGGGGCAATGAGCAGTTCTTC.

The DNA of the CDR3 is TGTGCCAGCAGCCAAGATGGACACTATGGCTACACCTTC. As protein: CASSQDGHYGYTF. The chain joins TRBV3-1 to TRBJ1-2; D uncertain. The CDR3 consists of 13 residues. Trimming took 0 bases from V and 3 from J, leaving 5 bases between them. The germline CDR1 and CDR2 sequences are LGHDT and YNNKEL (reference sequence).

Only a few counts were recorded for this clonotype. This sequence joins TRBV2 and TRBJ2-1; D gene unclear. V was pared by 5 bases and J by 7 bases, with 9 bases between. This CDR3 is built from 12 residues. The germline V gene encodes CDR1 SNHLY and CDR2 FYNNEI. CDR3 sequence reads: CASSSYPNEQFF. In nucleotides, the CDR3 is TGTGCCAGCAGTTCCTATCCGAATGAGCAGTTCTTC.

V and J are TRBV21-1 and TRBJ2-7. TRBV21-1 is a pseudogene segment. The CDR3 loop spans 12 amino acids. The CDR3 protein is CASSKDGDEQYF. The CDR3 bases are TGTGCCAGCAGCAAAGACGGTGACGAGCAGTACTTC.